A single sample is the source of the 15 T cell receptor beta chains below, sequenced in a study of Ad26.COV2.S vaccination and SARS-CoV-2 variants. As to treatment: around 19 received Ad26.COV2.S at low or high dose, single or two shots; roughly 5 received placebo; per-sample allocation not given. Specimen acquisition occurred on day 63 following the initial vaccine or placebo injection. Assay: immunoSEQ multiplex PCR; the TCRdb copy retains only in-frame clones and omits some. This table holds 350,000 to 550,000 clones, roughly 89% found once. The sample here was peripheral blood, taken in a trial of Ad26.COV2.S vaccine versus placebo. These receptors came from a person aged 18-60 years who received the Ad26.COV2.S COVID-19 vaccine or a placebo.

This chain connects TRBV5-4 to TRBJ2-3; TRBD2 agrees at 8 bases. V shed 4 bases and J 0 bases; nucleotides not matched to a gene: 7. The CDR3 extends over 16 amino acids. The germline CDR1 and CDR2 sequences are SGHNT and YYREEE (reference sequence). The CDR3 sequence: CASSPRLAGSTDTQYF. The CDR3 DNA sequence: TGTGCCAGCAGCCCAAGGCTAGCGGGTAGCACAGATACGCAGTATTTT.

This clone was observed once. The V gene is TRBV5-1, the J gene TRBJ2-5; the D is unclear. The CDR3 runs to 13 residues. Germline V gene sequence: CDR1 SGHRS, CDR2 YFSETQ. Trimming removed 7 bases from V and 5 bases from J, with 15 bases in between. CDR3 region: CASCPGLRETQYF. CDR3 in DNA: TGCGCCAGCTGCCCGGGCCTCCGGGAGACCCAGTACTTC.

The rearrangement uses TRBV28 and TRBJ1-6; D is unresolved. Germline-derived CDR1 and CDR2 are MDHEN and SYDVKM. This CDR3 contains 13 residues. V lost 4 bases to trimming and J lost 12 bases, with 13 bases between them. The CDR3 reads CASSSPYDGPLHF. The DNA for the CDR3 is TGTGCCAGCAGTTCCCCCTACGACGGACCCCTCCACTTT.

The chain recombines TRBV5-5 with TRBJ2-1, with D tentatively TRBD2 (5 bases). CDR1 is SGHKS, CDR2 YYEKEE, per germline (reference sequence). Trimming took 1 base from V and 0 from J, leaving 11 bases between them. This CDR3 region has 16 residues. CDR3 DNA: TGTGCCAGCAGCTTGTATGGGAGCAGCTCCTACAATGAGCAGTTCTTC. Residues: CASSLYGSSSYNEQFF.

This chain connects TRBV5-1 to TRBJ2-6; no definite D call. This CDR3 comprises 17 residues. The germline V gene encodes CDR1 SGHRS and CDR2 YFSETQ. Trimming took off 4 bases at V and 0 bases at J, with 14 bases between the two ends. The CDR3, as DNA: TGCGCCAGCAGCCTTGGGCCTCATTACTCTGGGGCCAACGTCCTGACTTTC. Translating it yields CASSLGPHYSGANVLTF.

The rearrangement links TRBV4-2 to TRBJ1-4, with 7 positions matching TRBD1. Trimming took 0 bases from V and 8 from J; bases not matched to a gene: 9. Germline CDR1 and CDR2: LGHNA and YNFKEQ. The CDR3 runs to 16 residues. CDR3 nucleotide sequence: TGTGCCAGCAGCCAAGATCTCGGCAGGGGGAGGGAAAAACTGTTTTTT. Translation gives CASSQDLGRGREKLFF.

This chain links TRBV7-2 with TRBJ2-7; D not certain. Per germline, CDR1 SGHTA and CDR2 FQGNSA. Trimming took off 5 bases at V and 1 base at J, with 9 bases between the two ends. The CDR3 consists of 13 residues. CDR3 sequence (DNA): TGTGCCAGCAGCGGCGGCTATTCCTACGAGCAGTACTTC. Translated, it gives CASSGGYSYEQYF. Variable domain in full (rest from reference TRBV7-2 and TRBJ2-7): GAGVSQSPSNKVTEKGKDVELRCDPISGHTALYWYRQSLGQGLEFLIYFQGNSAPDKSGLPSDRFSAERTGGSVSTLTIQRTQQEDSAVYLCASSGGYSYEQYFGPGTRLTVT.

This chain uses TRBV5-1 with TRBJ2-5; D is possibly TRBD2 (6 bases). Trimming removed 2 bases at V and 5 bases at J, with 13 bases between. The germline CDR1 and CDR2 sequences are SGHRS and YFSETQ. There are 14 residues in the CDR3. The CDR3 sequence: CASSFGTSGETQYF. CDR3 nucleotide sequence: TGCGCCAGCAGCTTCGGGACTTCCGGGGAGACCCAGTACTTC. The variable domain in full, with the rest retrieved from reference TRBV5-1 and TRBJ2-5, is KAGVTQTPRYLIKTRGQQVTLSCSPISGHRSVSWYQQTPGQGLQFLFEYFSETQRNKGNFPGRFSGRQFSNSRSEMNVSTLELGDSALYLCASSFGTSGETQYFGPGTRLLVL.

The rearrangement uses TRBV5-5 and TRBJ1-3; D remains unclear. Germline-derived CDR1 and CDR2 are SGHKS and YYEKEE (reference sequence). This CDR3 has 12 residues. V shed 4 bases and J shed 3 bases, with 5 bases lying between them. CDR3 residues: CASSRDGNTIYF. The CDR3 DNA follows: TGTGCCAGCAGCCGCGATGGAAACACCATATATTTT.

The chain couples TRBV9 to TRBJ2-6; 7 bases are shared with TRBD1. Germline V gene sequence: CDR1 SGDLS, CDR2 YYNGEE. This CDR3 spans 17 amino acids. V lost 4 bases to trimming and J lost 0 bases; unmatched junction nucleotides: 7. CDR3 coding DNA: TGTGCCAGCAGCCCACGGGACAGAAGCTCTGGGGCCAACGTCCTGACTTTC. It translates to CASSPRDRSSGANVLTF.

This clone was detected only once. The chain couples TRBV3-1 (or the pseudogene TRBV3-2) to TRBJ2-5; no firm D call. Germline loops: CDR1 LGHDT, CDR2 YNNKEL (reference sequence). Trimming took 7 bases from V and 3 from J, leaving 3 bases between them. The CDR3 has 10 amino acids. CDR3 residues: CASIEETQYF. The CDR3 coding sequence is TGTGCCAGCATAGAAGAGACCCAGTACTTC.

V gene TRBV15 combines with J gene TRBJ2-7; the match to TRBD2 covers 7 bases. Germline CDR1 and CDR2: LNHNV and YYDKDF (reference sequence). The ends lost 0 bases at V and 3 bases at J; junction bases unmatched: 8. CDR3 length: 16 amino acids. The CDR3 nucleotides read TGTGCCACCAGCAGAGAACAGGCTAGCGGTTTCTACGAGCAGTACGTC. Translated: CATSREQASGFYEQYV.

The CDR3 protein is CASSPRPDPGQPQHF. CDR3 in DNA: TGTGCCAGCAGCCCGAGGCCGGACCCTGGTCAGCCCCAGCATTTT. The chain is built from TRBV11-2 and TRBJ1-5, with D unresolved. The V end was cut by 5 bases, the J end by 6 bases, with 17 bases between. Per germline, CDR1 SGHAT and CDR2 FQNNGV. The CDR3 runs to 15 residues.

The chain employs TRBV4-3 and TRBJ2-3; tentative D call: TRBD1 (5 bases). Germline V gene data show CDR1 as LGHNA and CDR2 as YSLEER. The V end was cut by 5 bases, the J end by 0 bases, with 12 bases between. The CDR3 is 15 amino acids. This CDR3 is CASSYTQGSTDTQYF. CDR3 DNA sequence: TGCGCCAGCAGCTACACCCAGGGCAGCACAGATACGCAGTATTTT.

This rearrangement joins TRBV30 to TRBJ1-1; D unclear. V was trimmed by 0 bases and J by 9 bases, leaving 8 bases between them. CDR1 GTSNPN and CDR2 SVGIG come from the germline V gene (reference sequence). This CDR3 comprises 11 residues. The CDR3 region is CAWSVRWQAFF. The CDR3 DNA sequence: TGTGCCTGGAGTGTGCGGTGGCAAGCTTTCTTT.